Shown below are 29 T cell receptor beta chains from a single sample sequenced in a study of post-analysis software for immune sequencing data. General study results and limits: Patients used five TRBV segments, including TRBV5-6, TRBV5-1 and TRBV20-1, more often than controls.

These receptors lack a known antigen. TCR beta cDNA libraries included unique molecular identifiers. TCRdb reprocessed the PCR reads via MiXCR and lists one record per CDR3 protein. Here the sample spans around 260,000 distinct CDR3 sequences, about 38% being singletons. The source material was blood. Receptor source: a girl aged 5 to 17 with multiple sclerosis.

The J gene is TRBJ2-1, the V gene TRBV20-1; no definite D call. CDR1 and CDR2 from the germline V gene are DFQATT and SNEGSKA (reference sequence). The CDR3 length is 11 residues. The V end was cut by 2 bases, the J end by 5 bases, with 4 bases between. The CDR3 here is CSARLDNEQFF. The CDR3 DNA sequence: TGCAGTGCTAGACTTGACAATGAGCAGTTCTTC.

This clonotype was found a few times. A read error may account for a junction end that differs from germline. The rearrangement uses TRBV20-1 and TRBJ1-6, with 7 bases that match TRBD1. The CDR3 has 13 amino acids. Germline V lookup: CDR1 DFQATT, CDR2 SNEGSKA (reference sequence). CDR3 sequence: CSARDQGDSPRHF. For the CDR3, the DNA is TGCAGTGCTAGAGATCAGGGGGATTCACCCCGCCACTTT.

This clonotype was detected many times. This chain links TRBV20-1 with TRBJ1-5; 10 bases map to TRBD1. V was pared by 4 bases and J by 5 bases, with 8 bases of the junction left unmatched. CDR3 length equals 15 residues. Germline V gene sequence: CDR1 DFQATT, CDR2 SNEGSKA (reference sequence). The CDR3 DNA follows: TGCAGTGCTACCCCCGGGACAGGGGTTCATCAGCCCCAGCATTTT. It encodes CSATPGTGVHQPQHF.

This chain links TRBV6-4 with TRBJ2-1; a weak D match, TRBD2 (6 bases). Between the trimmed V and J ends, which lost 6 bases and 1 base, there was a span of 10 bases. The CDR3 runs 14 residues. CDR1 MRHNA and CDR2 SNTAGT come from the germline V gene. CDR3 coding DNA: TGTGCCAGCAGAATAGCGGTTTCCTACAATGAGCAGTTCTTC. Residues: CASRIAVSYNEQFF.

This clonotype occurred many times. This chain joins TRBV12-3 or TRBV12-4 and TRBJ1-4; D gene unclear. The V gene lost 3 bases and the J gene lost 13 bases, with 12 bases spanning the gap. The CDR3 has 12 amino acids. The CDR3 sequence: CASSFYEFGLFF. DNA for the CDR3: TGTGCCAGCAGTTTTTATGAGTTTGGACTGTTTTTT.

The table lists this clonotype with a few counts. An end of the junction differs from the germline gene, which may be a read error. CDR3 nucleotide sequence: TGTGCCAGCAGCTTCTCTGGCAGGGAGGGCTATGGCCACACCTTC. It translates to CASSFSGREGYGHTF. The V gene is TRBV7-9, the J gene TRBJ1-2, with D possibly matching TRBD1 (5 bases). This CDR3 spans 15 amino acids. Germline loops: CDR1 SEHNR, CDR2 FQNEAQ (reference sequence).

This clonotype was picked up many times. One end of the junction fails to match germline, which may point to a read error. The rearrangement uses TRBV5-1 and TRBJ2-7, with a possible D match to TRBD2 (5 bases). The germline V gene encodes CDR1 SGHRS and CDR2 YFSETQ. This CDR3 contains 13 residues. CDR3 loop: CASSLDLSYEQYF. In nucleotides, the CDR3 is TGTGCCAGCAGCTTGGACTTGTCCTACGAGCAGTACTTC.

The rearrangement links TRBV12-3 or TRBV12-4 to TRBJ2-2, with D perhaps TRBD2 (7 bases). The CDR3 covers 17 residues. V lost 7 bases and J lost 3, with 21 bases in between. The CDR3 is CASTSIRGGAYTGELFF. CDR3 sequence (DNA): TGTGCCAGCACCTCGATTCGAGGGGGGGCTTACACCGGGGAGCTGTTTTTT.

The V and J genes are TRBV14 and TRBJ1-2; D is uncertain. V lost 2 bases, J lost 1 base, and 14 bases lay in between. Germline CDR1 SGHDN, CDR2 FVKESK. The CDR3 has 16 residues. CDR3 residues: CASSQRSGNFNYGYTF. The CDR3 DNA reads TGTGCCAGCAGCCAACGAAGTGGAAATTTTAACTATGGCTACACCTTC. The full variable domain, its missing parts supplied by reference TRBV14 and TRBJ1-2, is EAGVTQFPSHSVIEKGQTVTLRCDPISGHDNLYWYRRVMGKEIKFLLHFVKESKQDESGMPNNRFLAERTGGTYSTLKVQPAELEDSGVYFCASSQRSGNFNYGYTFGSGTRLTVV.

The V and J genes are TRBV10-3 and TRBJ1-1, with unresolved D. The CDR3 consists of 13 residues. CDR1 is ENHRY, CDR2 SYGVKD, per germline. Trimming took off 2 bases at V and 3 bases at J, with 7 bases between the two ends. DNA for the CDR3: TGTGCCATCAGTGAGGGGTGGCACACTGAAGCTTTCTTT. Its translation: CAISEGWHTEAFF.

A few counts support this clonotype. A much larger clone differs from this one at a single base, so this may be a read error. The CDR3 region is CSARDPAGYGYTF. The CDR3 DNA reads as TGCAGTGCTAGAGACCCTGCAGGCTATGGCTACACCTTC. V is TRBV20-1 and J is TRBJ1-2; D not resolved. This CDR3 is built from 13 residues. The V gene's germline CDR1 is DFQATT and CDR2 SNEGSKA (reference sequence). Trimming took off 0 bases at V and 4 bases at J, with 9 bases between the two ends.

This clonotype was seen a few times. The chain combines TRBV20-1 with TRBJ2-5; D unclear. Trimming took 4 bases from V and 11 from J, leaving 32 bases between them. CDR1 is DFQATT, CDR2 SNEGSKA, per germline (reference sequence). This CDR3 has 17 residues. The chain's CDR3 is CSATRILRRTAYNEQYF. The CDR3 nucleotides are TGCAGTGCTACACGAATCCTCAGGAGAACCGCCTACAATGAGCAGTACTTC.

Regarding this clonotype: A much larger clone lies a single base off, so this may be a read error. The rearrangement joins TRBV5-1 to TRBJ2-5; D is possibly TRBD2 (6 bases). TRBJ2-7 matches the DNA end more closely, so the J call is doubtful. The V gene's germline CDR1 is SGHRS and CDR2 YFSETQ. The CDR3 length is 13 residues. The CDR3 protein is CASSCGDGYEQYF. The CDR3 DNA reads as TGCGCCAGCAGCTGCGGGGACGGCTACGAGCAGTACTTC.

CDR3 in amino acids: CSVVKGQGTYNEQFF. The CDR3 nucleotides read TGCAGCGTTGTGAAGGGACAGGGTACCTACAATGAGCAGTTCTTC. The gene calls are TRBV29-1 and TRBJ2-1, with 9 bases matching TRBD1. The germline V gene has CDR1 SQVTM and CDR2 ANQGSEA. The V gene end was trimmed by 4 bases and the J gene end by 2 bases; junction bases not matched to a gene: 6. This CDR3 comprises 15 residues.

This clonotype has a count of ten or more. The chain is built from TRBV20-1 and TRBJ2-3; 8 bases line up with TRBD2. Germline trimming cut 6 bases from V and 4 bases from J; bases unmatched to any gene: 6. Germline V gene lookup returns CDR1 DFQATT and CDR2 SNEGSKA (reference sequence). CDR3 size: 13 residues. CDR3 bases: TGCAGTGCAGCGAGCGGGGGTGCAGATACGCAGTATTTT. As protein: CSAASGGADTQYF.

This clonotype was picked up many times. This chain joins TRBV19 and TRBJ2-1; weak D call: TRBD1 (5 bases). The CDR3 spans 15 residues. V lost 5 bases and J lost 4, with 15 bases in between. Germline V gene sequence: CDR1 LNHDA, CDR2 SQIVND (reference sequence). CDR3 residues: CASSPPVGAYNEQFF. As DNA, the CDR3 is TGTGCCAGTAGTCCACCGGTTGGGGCTTACAATGAGCAGTTCTTC.

This clonotype showed up many times. The chain recombines TRBV5-6 with TRBJ2-2; 10 bases map to TRBD1. The V gene end was trimmed by 4 bases and the J gene end by 5 bases; junction bases not matched to a gene: 5. Germline V gene sequence: CDR1 SGHDT, CDR2 YYEEEE. The CDR3 runs 15 residues. CDR3 sequence reads: CASSTTGGPTGELFF. The CDR3 DNA follows: TGTGCCAGCAGCACGACAGGGGGCCCGACCGGGGAGCTGTTTTTT.

This clonotype occurred many times. The chain joins TRBV5-1 to TRBJ1-1; 7 nucleotides align to TRBD1. The V gene's germline CDR1 is SGHRS and CDR2 YFSETQ. Trimming cost V 7 bases and J 8 bases; bases outside gene matches: 14. This CDR3 contains 14 residues. The CDR3 region has the DNA TGCGCCAGCTCAACCATCGGGGACAGCCAGGAAGCTTTCTTT. Amino acid sequence: CASSTIGDSQEAFF.

The J gene is TRBJ2-7, the V gene TRBV7-9; 9 positions agree with TRBD1. The CDR3 totals 15 residues. The germline CDR1 and CDR2 sequences are SEHNR and FQNEAQ (reference sequence). V lost 5 bases, J lost 0 bases, and 5 bases stayed unmatched. CDR3 DNA: TGTGCCAGCAGCGACGGACAGGGGTCCTCCTACGAGCAGTACTTC. This gives the protein CASSDGQGSSYEQYF.

Remarks on this clonotype: This may stem from a read error, because a much larger clone lies one nucleotide away. The chain links TRBV6-2 or TRBV6-3 to TRBJ1-5; D remains unclear. Germline lookup yields CDR1 MNHEY and CDR2 SVGEGT. This CDR3 region has 14 residues. V gave up 6 bases and J gave up 4 bases, with 13 bases separating them. The CDR3 reads CASRYPDLNQPQHF. The DNA of the CDR3 is TGTGCCAGCAGGTACCCGGATCTAAATCAGCCCCAGCATTTT.

This clonotype showed up just a few times. V is TRBV29-1 and J is TRBJ2-2, with 8 bases identical to TRBD1. The CDR3 length is 14 residues. Germline-derived CDR1 and CDR2 are SQVTM and ANQGSEA. Germline trimming cut 7 bases from V and 4 bases from J; bases unmatched to any gene: 8. The CDR3 coding sequence is TGCAGCGCTTTTGGACAGGGCAGCACCGGGGAGCTGTTTTTT. Amino acid sequence: CSAFGQGSTGELFF.

The chain is built from TRBV7-2 and TRBJ2-2; unclear D gene. V lost 1 base, J lost 16 bases, and 16 bases lay in between. Germline V lookup: CDR1 SGHTA, CDR2 FQGNSA. This CDR3 contains 13 residues. CDR3 coding DNA: TGTGCCAGCAGCTTAGTCGGCACCGGTGGGCGGTTTTTT. Its translation: CASSLVGTGGRFF.

The chain couples TRBV7-2 to TRBJ2-5; 9 bases are shared with TRBD2. The end of the DNA is better explained by TRBJ2-7, so the J call may be wrong. The CDR3 extends over 14 amino acids. Looked up from germline, CDR1 is SGHTA and CDR2 is FQGNSA. This chain's CDR3 is CASSSGLARREQYF. The CDR3 region has the DNA TGTGCCAGCAGTTCGGGACTAGCAAGACGCGAGCAGTACTTC.

This clonotype was seen a single time. This sequence joins TRBV7-2 and TRBJ2-7; D perhaps matches TRBD2 (5 bases). This CDR3 has 15 residues. The V end lost 3 bases, the J end lost 7 bases, and 19 bases lay between the germline ends. Germline CDR1 and CDR2: SGHTA and FQGNSA. The chain's CDR3 is CASSLSSSTYNEQYF. CDR3 DNA sequence: TGTGCCAGCAGCTTGTCGTCTAGCACCTACAATGAGCAGTACTTC.

This chain connects TRBV4-3 to TRBJ2-1; D ambiguous. CDR1 LGHNA and CDR2 YSLEER come from the germline V gene. V was pared by 0 bases and J by 7 bases, with 10 bases between. CDR3 length: 14 amino acids. The CDR3 loop reads CASSQEQYWNEQFF. CDR3 nucleotide sequence: TGCGCCAGCAGCCAAGAGCAGTACTGGAATGAGCAGTTCTTC.

The J gene is TRBJ2-7, the V gene TRBV5-1; maybe TRBD2 (5 bases). The V end was cut by 3 bases, the J end by 3 bases, with 16 bases between. From germline, CDR1 is SGHRS and CDR2 YFSETQ. The CDR3 spans 15 residues. CDR3 sequence (DNA): TGCGCCAGCAGCTACCATGGACCACGGGGCTACGAGCAGTACTTC. Its translation: CASSYHGPRGYEQYF.

V gene TRBV4-2 combines with J gene TRBJ2-7; 9 bases agree with TRBD1. Germline V gene lookup returns CDR1 LGHNA and CDR2 YNFKEQ. Trimming at V came to 1 base and at J to 3 bases, leaving 4 bases not matched to a gene. This CDR3 region has 15 residues. The CDR3 DNA reads TGTGCCAGCAGCCAAGGGGGGACAGGGAGCTACGAGCAGTACTTC. Protein: CASSQGGTGSYEQYF.

This clonotype was detected ten times or more. The chain joins TRBV9 to TRBJ2-3, with 8 positions matching TRBD2. With V trimmed by 2 bases and J by 8 bases, 7 bases remained unmatched. Germline values: CDR1 SGDLS, CDR2 YYNGEE. This CDR3 has 14 residues. In DNA, the CDR3 is TGTGCCAGCAGCGTTAACGGGGGGGCCGGTACGCAGTATTTT. Protein sequence: CASSVNGGAGTQYF.

This clonotype was counted a few times. This chain uses TRBV14 with TRBJ1-2, with unresolved D. Germline V CDR1 and CDR2: SGHDN, FVKESK. The CDR3 totals 17 residues. V lost 0 bases and J lost 1, with 15 bases in between. The CDR3 DNA sequence: TGTGCCAGCAGCCAAGATCATGGGCTAGGCGTTAACTATGGCTACACCTTC. This gives the protein CASSQDHGLGVNYGYTF.